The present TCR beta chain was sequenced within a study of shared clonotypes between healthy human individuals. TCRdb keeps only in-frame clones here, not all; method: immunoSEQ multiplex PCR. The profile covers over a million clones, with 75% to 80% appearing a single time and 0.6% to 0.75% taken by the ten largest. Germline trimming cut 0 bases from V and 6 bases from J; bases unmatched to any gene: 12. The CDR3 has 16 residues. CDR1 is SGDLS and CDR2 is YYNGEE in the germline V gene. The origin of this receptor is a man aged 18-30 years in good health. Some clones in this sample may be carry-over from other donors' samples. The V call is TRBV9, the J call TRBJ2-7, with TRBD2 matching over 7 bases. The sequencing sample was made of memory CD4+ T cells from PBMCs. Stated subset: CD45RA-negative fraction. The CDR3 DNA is TGTGCCAGCAGCGTAGGGCTAGCGGATTATCTCGGCGAGCAGTACTTC. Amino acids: CASSVGLADYLGEQYF.